The present T cell receptor beta chain was sequenced within a study of response to subunit inactivated influenza vaccine. TCRdb reanalysed the RT-PCR reads using MiXCR and keeps one entry per CDR3 protein. Of about 700,000 distinct CDR3 sequences in the sample, 12% to 15% are singletons; the top ten hold 6% to 9.5%. Broader study findings: Authors suggested that a seasonal influenza vaccination recruits few new T cells each time.

This clonotype was counted only a few times. The antigen is not known. The CDR3 sequence is 15 residues long. Between the trimmed V and J ends, which lost 5 bases and 4 bases, there was a span of 14 bases. Germline loops: CDR1 SGHTA, CDR2 FQGTGA. This receptor was obtained from a man aged 45-65 years who received an inactivated influenza vaccine. V usage is TRBV7-3 and J usage is TRBJ2-2; D ambiguous. This sample comprised PBMCs from blood, obtained about 14 days before vaccination. CDR3 sequence reads: CASSPTLFRTGELFF. CDR3 bases: TGTGCCAGCAGCCCGACCCTCTTCCGCACCGGGGAGCTGTTTTTT.